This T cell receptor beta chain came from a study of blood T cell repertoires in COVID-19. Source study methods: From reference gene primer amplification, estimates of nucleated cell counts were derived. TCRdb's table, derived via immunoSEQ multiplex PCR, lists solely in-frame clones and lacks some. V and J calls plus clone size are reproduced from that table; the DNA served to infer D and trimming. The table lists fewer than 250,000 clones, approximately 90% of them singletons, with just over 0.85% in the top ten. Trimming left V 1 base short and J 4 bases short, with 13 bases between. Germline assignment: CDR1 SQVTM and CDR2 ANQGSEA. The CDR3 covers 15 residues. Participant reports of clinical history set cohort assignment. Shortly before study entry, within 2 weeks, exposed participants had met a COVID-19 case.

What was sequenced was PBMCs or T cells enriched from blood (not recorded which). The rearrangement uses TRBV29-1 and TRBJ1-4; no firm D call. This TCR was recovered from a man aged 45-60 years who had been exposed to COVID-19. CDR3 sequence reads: CSVEVLGDFNEKLFF. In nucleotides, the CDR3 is TGCAGCGTTGAAGTTCTCGGGGATTTTAATGAAAAACTGTTTTTT.